One sample yielded the 13 T cell receptor beta chains listed below, sequenced in a study of post-analysis software for immune sequencing data. Study-wide results and limits: With TRBV5-6, TRBV5-1 and TRBV20-1 included, about five TRBV segments were more frequent in patients than in controls.

No antigen is known for these receptors. The TCR beta cDNA libraries contained unique molecular identifiers. TCRdb passed the PCR reads through MiXCR, listing each CDR3 protein once. Among 150,000 to 200,000 distinct CDR3 sequences listed, approximately 28% were seen once. The sequencing sample was made of blood. Receptor source: a girl aged 5 to 17 with multiple sclerosis.

Comments on this clonotype: A single base separates this from a much larger clone, so it may be a read error. This chain uses TRBV27 with TRBJ2-7, with TRBD1 matching over 9 bases. Germline lookup yields CDR1 MNHEY and CDR2 SMNVEV (reference sequence). CDR3 length: 16 amino acids. CDR3 loop: CASSLYRDRAPYERYF. CDR3 coding DNA: TGTGCCAGCAGTTTATACCGGGACAGGGCTCCCTACGAGCGGTACTTC.

This chain uses TRBV5-1 with TRBJ2-1; the D is unclear. The CDR3 covers 16 residues. Per the germline V gene, CDR1 is SGHRS and CDR2 is YFSETQ. The germline V and J ends were trimmed by 0 bases and 4 bases, with 14 bases remaining between them. CDR3 protein: CASSLARGGGYNEQFF. CDR3 DNA: TGCGCCAGCAGCTTGGCCCGTGGCGGCGGTTACAATGAGCAGTTCTTC.

The gene calls are TRBV28 and TRBJ1-5; TRBD1 matches 7 bases. V gave up 3 bases and J gave up 3 bases; unmatched junction bases: 11. The CDR3 loop spans 17 amino acids. Germline V gene data show CDR1 as MDHEN and CDR2 as SYDVKM. In nucleotides, the CDR3 is TGTGCCAGCAGTTTGAGGGGGCTAACCGACAACAATCAGCCCCAGCATTTT. Translation gives CASSLRGLTDNNQPQHF.

This clonotype appeared a few times. The J gene is TRBJ2-1, the V gene TRBV28; D perhaps matches TRBD1 (6 bases). Germline CDR1 MDHEN, CDR2 SYDVKM. Trimming shortened V by 7 bases and J by 10 bases, and 20 bases separated the two germline ends. The CDR3 length is 14 residues. CDR3 DNA sequence: TGTGCCAGCATTTCGACAGGTCCACGGGTCGAGCAGTTCTTC. This gives the protein CASISTGPRVEQFF. Full variable domain (rest looked up from reference TRBV28 and TRBJ2-1): DVKVTQSSRYLVKRTGEKVFLECVQDMDHENMFWYRQDPGLGLRLIYFSYDVKMKEKGDIPEGYSVSREKKERFSLILESASTNQTSMYLCASISTGPRVEQFFGPGTRLTVL.

V gene TRBV12-3 or TRBV12-4 combines with J gene TRBJ2-5; TRBD2 matches 9 bases. This CDR3 comprises 13 residues. Unmatched junction bases numbered 7, after V lost 10 bases and J lost 4 bases. CDR3 in amino acids: CATEREARETQYF. The CDR3 DNA reads TGTGCCACCGAGCGGGAGGCCCGAGAGACCCAGTACTTC.

This clonotype was recorded once. The V call is TRBV28, the J call TRBJ2-5; perhaps D is TRBD1 or TRBD2 (6 bases each). The CDR3 contains 16 residues. Germline assignment: CDR1 MDHEN and CDR2 SYDVKM. Trimming left V 10 bases short and J 2 bases short, with 23 bases between. The CDR3: CATSGDQRVPQETQYF. In DNA form, the CDR3 reads TGTGCCACTTCAGGGGACCAGCGGGTCCCACAAGAGACCCAGTACTTC.

Points on this clonotype: A much larger clonotype is one base distant, so this may be a read error. The V and J genes are TRBV12-3 or TRBV12-4 and TRBJ2-1; the match to TRBD2 covers 9 bases. The CDR3 loop spans 15 amino acids. V gave up 8 bases and J gave up 2 bases; unmatched junction bases: 7. The CDR3 is CASWVRLAAYNEQFF. CDR3 coding DNA: TGTGCCAGCTGGGTCCGACTAGCGGCCTACAATGAGCAGTTCTTC.

In this sample, this clonotype turned up many times. In DNA form, the CDR3 reads TGTGCCACCAGTGACCCGCGGACAGGGCGAACTGAAGCTTTCTTT. Protein: CATSDPRTGRTEAFF. The genes are TRBV24-1 and TRBJ1-1; 8 nucleotides align to TRBD1. The V gene's germline CDR1 is KGHDR and CDR2 SFDVKD. The CDR3 spans 15 residues. The ends lost 4 bases at V and 5 bases at J; junction bases unmatched: 8.

This clonotype was counted at least ten times. The chain employs TRBV7-2 and TRBJ2-1; 12 bases align to TRBD1. CDR3 length equals 15 residues. J gave up 8 bases and V 2 bases, and 4 bases lay outside the gene matches. Germline loops: CDR1 SGHTA, CDR2 FQGNSA. CDR3 region: CASSLPGQGADEQFF. In DNA, the CDR3 is TGTGCCAGCAGCTTACCGGGACAGGGGGCGGATGAGCAGTTCTTC.

This clonotype was observed at least ten times. The gene calls are TRBV5-1 and TRBJ2-7; TRBD1 matches 10 bases. The CDR3 extends over 13 amino acids. The J segment lost 4 bases and the V segment lost 5 bases, leaving 3 bases of the junction unmatched. From germline, CDR1 is SGHRS and CDR2 YFSETQ. CDR3 bases: TGCGCCAGCAGAGGGACAGGGGCGTACGAGCAGTACTTC. Translating it yields CASRGTGAYEQYF.

In this sample, this clonotype turned up a few times. This clone may be a read error of a much larger clone one base away. The chain joins TRBV7-2 to TRBJ2-7; 10 nucleotides match TRBD2. Germline V CDR1 and CDR2: SGHTA, FQGNSA. CDR3 length: 15 residues. The CDR3 region is CASSKGTSASCEQYF. The CDR3 coding sequence is TGTGCCAGCAGCAAAGGGACTAGCGCCTCCTGCGAGCAGTACTTC.

This chain connects TRBV12-3 or TRBV12-4 to TRBJ1-3; 7 bases align to TRBD1. V was pared by 5 bases and J by 1 base, with 5 bases of the junction left unmatched. The CDR3 covers 15 residues. The CDR3 reads CASSALDRSGNTIYF. The CDR3 coding sequence is TGTGCCAGCAGTGCTTTGGACAGGTCTGGAAACACCATATATTTT.

V gene TRBV20-1 combines with J gene TRBJ2-1; D is possibly TRBD2 (6 bases). V lost 4 bases and J 2 bases, leaving 15 bases between the germline ends. The germline CDR1 and CDR2 sequences are DFQATT and SNEGSKA (reference sequence). The CDR3 runs to 15 residues. The CDR3: CSAIGGRPAYNEQFF. DNA of the CDR3: TGCAGTGCTATTGGTGGGAGGCCAGCCTACAATGAGCAGTTCTTC.